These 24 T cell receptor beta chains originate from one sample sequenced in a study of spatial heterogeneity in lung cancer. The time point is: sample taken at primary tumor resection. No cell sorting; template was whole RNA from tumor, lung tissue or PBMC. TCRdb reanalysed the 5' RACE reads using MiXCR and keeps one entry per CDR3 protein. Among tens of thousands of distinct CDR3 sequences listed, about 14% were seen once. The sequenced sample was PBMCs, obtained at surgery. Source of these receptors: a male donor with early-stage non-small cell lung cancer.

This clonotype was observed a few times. CDR3 in amino acids: CATSVRTGNTGELFF. In DNA, the CDR3 is TGTGCCACCAGTGTCAGGACAGGGAACACCGGGGAGCTGTTTTTT. The chain links TRBV24-1 to TRBJ2-2, with 7 bases matching TRBD1. V dropped 5 bases and J dropped 1; count of bases not matched to a gene: 3. The CDR3 extends over 15 amino acids. Looked up from germline, CDR1 is KGHDR and CDR2 is SFDVKD.

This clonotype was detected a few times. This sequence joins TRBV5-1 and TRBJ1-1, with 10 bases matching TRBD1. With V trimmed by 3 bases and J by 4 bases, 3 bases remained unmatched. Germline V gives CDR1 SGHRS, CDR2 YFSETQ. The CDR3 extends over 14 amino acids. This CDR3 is CASSSGQGSTEAFF. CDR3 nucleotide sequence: TGCGCCAGCAGCTCGGGACAGGGGAGCACTGAAGCTTTCTTT. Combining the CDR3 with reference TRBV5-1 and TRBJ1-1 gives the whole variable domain KAGVTQTPRYLIKTRGQQVTLSCSPISGHRSVSWYQQTPGQGLQFLFEYFSETQRNKGNFPGRFSGRQFSNSRSEMNVSTLELGDSALYLCASSSGQGSTEAFFGQGTRLTVV.

The CDR3 coding sequence is TGCAGCATCCATATGGACAAGACGGACACCATATATTTT. Its protein is CSIHMDKTDTIYF. The chain links TRBV29-1 to TRBJ1-3, with D possibly TRBD1 on 5 matching bases. The germline CDR1 and CDR2 sequences are SQVTM and ANQGSEA. There are 13 residues in the CDR3. The V end lost 8 bases, the J end lost 8 bases, and 19 bases lay between the germline ends.

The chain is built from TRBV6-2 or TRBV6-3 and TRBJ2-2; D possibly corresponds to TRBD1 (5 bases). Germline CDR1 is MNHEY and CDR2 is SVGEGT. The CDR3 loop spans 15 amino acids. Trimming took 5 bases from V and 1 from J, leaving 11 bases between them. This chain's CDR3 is CASSPLGQNTGELFF. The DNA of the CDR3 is TGTGCCAGCAGTCCCCTGGGGCAGAACACCGGGGAGCTGTTTTTT.

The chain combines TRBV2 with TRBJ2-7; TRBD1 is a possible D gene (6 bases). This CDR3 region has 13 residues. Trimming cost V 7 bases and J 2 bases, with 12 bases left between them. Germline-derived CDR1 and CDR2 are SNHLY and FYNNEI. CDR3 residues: CASTRTETYEQYF. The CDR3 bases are TGTGCCAGCACTCGGACAGAAACCTACGAGCAGTACTTC.

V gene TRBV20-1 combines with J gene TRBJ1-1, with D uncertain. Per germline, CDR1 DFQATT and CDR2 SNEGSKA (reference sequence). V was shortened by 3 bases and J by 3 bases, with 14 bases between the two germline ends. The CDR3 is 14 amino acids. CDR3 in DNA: TGCAGTGCTAGTCCGGCCGGGGTAGACACTGAAGCTTTCTTT. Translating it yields CSASPAGVDTEAFF.

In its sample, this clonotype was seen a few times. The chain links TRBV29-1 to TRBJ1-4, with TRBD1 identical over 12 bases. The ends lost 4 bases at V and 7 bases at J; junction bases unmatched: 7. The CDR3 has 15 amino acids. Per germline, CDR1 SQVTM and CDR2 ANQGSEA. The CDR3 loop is CSVVGTGGRGEKLFF. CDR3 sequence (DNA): TGCAGCGTTGTAGGGACAGGGGGCCGTGGTGAAAAACTGTTTTTT.

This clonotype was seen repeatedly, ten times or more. Here the CDR3 reads CASKIGFSSYEQYF. CDR3 coding DNA: TGTGCCAGCAAAATAGGATTCAGCTCCTACGAGCAGTACTTC. The gene calls are TRBV27 and TRBJ2-7; D gene unclear. V was shortened by 7 bases and J by 0 bases, with 13 bases between the two germline ends. The germline gives CDR1 MNHEY, CDR2 SMNVEV (reference sequence). The CDR3 spans 14 residues.

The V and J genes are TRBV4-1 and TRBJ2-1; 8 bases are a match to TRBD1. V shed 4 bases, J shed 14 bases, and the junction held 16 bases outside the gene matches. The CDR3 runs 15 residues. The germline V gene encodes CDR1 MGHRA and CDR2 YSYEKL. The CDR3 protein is CASSPLAVGQVFEFF. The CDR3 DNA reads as TGCGCCAGCAGCCCTCTTGCTGTGGGACAGGTCTTCGAGTTCTTC.

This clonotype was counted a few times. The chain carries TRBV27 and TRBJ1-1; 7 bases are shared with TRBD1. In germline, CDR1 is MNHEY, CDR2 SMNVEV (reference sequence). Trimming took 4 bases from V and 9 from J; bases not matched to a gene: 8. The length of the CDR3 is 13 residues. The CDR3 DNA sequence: TGTGCCAGCAGTTACCAGGGACAGAAGCAAGCTTTCTTT. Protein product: CASSYQGQKQAFF.

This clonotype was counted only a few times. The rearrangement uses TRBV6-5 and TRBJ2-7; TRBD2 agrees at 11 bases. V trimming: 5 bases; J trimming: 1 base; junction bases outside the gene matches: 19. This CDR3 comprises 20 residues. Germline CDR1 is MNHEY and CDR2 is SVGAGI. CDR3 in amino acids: CASSAVSTSGISRLSYEQYF. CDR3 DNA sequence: TGTGCCAGCAGTGCCGTTTCGACTAGCGGGATTTCCCGTCTATCCTACGAGCAGTACTTC.

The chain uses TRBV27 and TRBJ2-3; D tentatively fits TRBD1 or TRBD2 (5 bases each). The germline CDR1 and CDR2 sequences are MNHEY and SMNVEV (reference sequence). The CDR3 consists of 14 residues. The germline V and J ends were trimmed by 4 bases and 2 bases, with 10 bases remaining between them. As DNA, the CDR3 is TGTGCCAGCAGTTCGATGGGACCCACAGATACGCAGTATTTT. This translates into CASSSMGPTDTQYF.

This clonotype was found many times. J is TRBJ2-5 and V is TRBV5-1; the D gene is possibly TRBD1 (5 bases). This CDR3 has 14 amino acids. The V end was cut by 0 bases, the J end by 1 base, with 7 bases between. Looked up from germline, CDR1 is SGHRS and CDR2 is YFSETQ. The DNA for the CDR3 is TGCGCCAGCAGCTTGGTCGACAGCCAAGAGACCCAGTACTTC. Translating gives CASSLVDSQETQYF.

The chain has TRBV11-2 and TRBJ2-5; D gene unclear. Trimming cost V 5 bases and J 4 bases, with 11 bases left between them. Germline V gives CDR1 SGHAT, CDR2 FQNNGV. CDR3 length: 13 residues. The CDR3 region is CASSNSARETQYF. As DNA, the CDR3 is TGTGCCAGCAGCAATTCAGCGAGAGAGACCCAGTACTTC. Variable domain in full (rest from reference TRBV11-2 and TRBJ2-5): EAGVAQSPRYKIIEKRQSVAFWCNPISGHATLYWYQQILGQGPKLLIQFQNNGVVDDSQLPKDRFSAERLKGVDSTLKIQPAKLEDSAVYLCASSNSARETQYFGPGTRLLVL.

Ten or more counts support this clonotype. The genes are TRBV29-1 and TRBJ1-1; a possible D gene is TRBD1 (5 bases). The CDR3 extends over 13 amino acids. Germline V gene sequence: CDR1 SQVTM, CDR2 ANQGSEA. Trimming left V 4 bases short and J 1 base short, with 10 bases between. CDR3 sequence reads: CSVAGLTNTEAFF. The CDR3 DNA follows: TGCAGCGTTGCGGGACTCACGAACACTGAAGCTTTCTTT. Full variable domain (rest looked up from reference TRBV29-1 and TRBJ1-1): SAVISQKPSRDICQRGTSLTIQCQVDSQVTMMFWYRQQPGQSLTLIATANQGSEATYESGFVIDKFPISRPNLTFSTLTVSNMSPEDSSIYLCSVAGLTNTEAFFGQGTRLTVV.

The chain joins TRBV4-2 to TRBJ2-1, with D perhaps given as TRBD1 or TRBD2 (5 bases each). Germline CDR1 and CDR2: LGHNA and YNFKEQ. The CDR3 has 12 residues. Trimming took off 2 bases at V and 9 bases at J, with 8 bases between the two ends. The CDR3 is CASSQNGGEQFF. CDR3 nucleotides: TGTGCCAGCAGCCAAAATGGGGGTGAGCAGTTCTTC.

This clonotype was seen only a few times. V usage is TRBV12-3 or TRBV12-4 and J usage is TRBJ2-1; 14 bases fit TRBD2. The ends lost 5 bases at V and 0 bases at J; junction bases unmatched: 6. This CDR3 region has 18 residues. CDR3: CASSLGLAGGSSYNEQFF. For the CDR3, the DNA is TGTGCCAGCAGTCTTGGACTAGCGGGGGGTAGCTCCTACAATGAGCAGTTCTTC.

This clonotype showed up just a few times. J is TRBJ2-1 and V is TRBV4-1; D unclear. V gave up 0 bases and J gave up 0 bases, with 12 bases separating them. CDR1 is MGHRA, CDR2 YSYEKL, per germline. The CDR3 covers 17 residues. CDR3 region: CASSQDDAASSYNEQFF. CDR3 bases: TGCGCCAGCAGCCAAGATGACGCGGCGAGCTCCTACAATGAGCAGTTCTTC.

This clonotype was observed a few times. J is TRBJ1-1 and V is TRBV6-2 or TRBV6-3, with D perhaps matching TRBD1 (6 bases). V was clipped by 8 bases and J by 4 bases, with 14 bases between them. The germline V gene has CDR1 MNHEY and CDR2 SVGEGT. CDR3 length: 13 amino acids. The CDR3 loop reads CASLRDTLTEAFF. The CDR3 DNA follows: TGTGCCAGCCTCCGGGACACCCTCACTGAAGCTTTCTTT.

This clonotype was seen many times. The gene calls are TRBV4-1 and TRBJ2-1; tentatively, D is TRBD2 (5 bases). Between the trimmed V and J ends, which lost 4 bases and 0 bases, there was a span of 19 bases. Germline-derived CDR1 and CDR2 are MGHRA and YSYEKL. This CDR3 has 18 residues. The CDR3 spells CASSLGWGSASSYNEQFF. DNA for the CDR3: TGCGCCAGCAGCCTAGGGTGGGGTAGCGCTAGCTCCTACAATGAGCAGTTCTTC.

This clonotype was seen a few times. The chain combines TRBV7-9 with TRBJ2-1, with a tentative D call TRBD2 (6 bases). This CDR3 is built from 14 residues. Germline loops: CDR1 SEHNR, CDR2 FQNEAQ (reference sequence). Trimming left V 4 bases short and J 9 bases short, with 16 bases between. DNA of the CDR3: TGTGCCAGCAGCTCCGAGACTTGGCGGGGTGAGCAGTTCTTC. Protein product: CASSSETWRGEQFF.

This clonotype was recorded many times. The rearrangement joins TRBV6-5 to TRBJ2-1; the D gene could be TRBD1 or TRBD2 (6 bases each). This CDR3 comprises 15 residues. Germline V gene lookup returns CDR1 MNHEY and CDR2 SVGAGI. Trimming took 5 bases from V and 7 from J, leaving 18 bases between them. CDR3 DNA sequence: TGTGCCAGCAGTCGGGGGCCCGGGACAACTAATGAGCAGTTCTTC. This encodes CASSRGPGTTNEQFF.

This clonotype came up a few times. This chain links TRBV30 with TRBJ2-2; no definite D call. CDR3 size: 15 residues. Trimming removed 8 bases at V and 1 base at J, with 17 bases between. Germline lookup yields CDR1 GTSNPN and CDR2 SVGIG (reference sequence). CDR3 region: CAVKLEHLNTGELFF. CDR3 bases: TGTGCCGTCAAGTTGGAGCACCTGAACACCGGGGAGCTGTTTTTT. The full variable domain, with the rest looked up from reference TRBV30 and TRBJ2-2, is SQTIHQWPATLVQPVGSPLSLECTVEGTSNPNLYWYRQAAGRGLQLLFYSVGIGQISSEVPQNLSASRPQDRQFILSSKKLLLSDSGFYLCAVKLEHLNTGELFFGEGSRLTVL.

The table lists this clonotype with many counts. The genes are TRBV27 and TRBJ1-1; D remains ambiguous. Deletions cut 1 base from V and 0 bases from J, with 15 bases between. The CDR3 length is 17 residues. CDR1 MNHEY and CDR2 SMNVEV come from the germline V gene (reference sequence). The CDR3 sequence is CASSLLARGGLNTEAFF. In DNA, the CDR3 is TGTGCCAGCAGTTTATTGGCCCGGGGAGGCTTGAACACTGAAGCTTTCTTT.